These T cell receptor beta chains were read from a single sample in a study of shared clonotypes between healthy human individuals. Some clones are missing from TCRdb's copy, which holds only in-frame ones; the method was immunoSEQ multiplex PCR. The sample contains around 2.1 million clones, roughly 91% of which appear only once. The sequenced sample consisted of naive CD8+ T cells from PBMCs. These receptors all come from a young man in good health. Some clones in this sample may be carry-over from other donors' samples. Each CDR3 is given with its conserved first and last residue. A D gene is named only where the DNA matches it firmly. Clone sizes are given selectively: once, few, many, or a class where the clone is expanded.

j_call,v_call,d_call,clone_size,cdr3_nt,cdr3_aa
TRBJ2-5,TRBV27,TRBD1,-,TGTGCCAGCAGGCTTTACCTAGGACAGGGCATGGAGACCCAGTACTTC,CASRLYLGQGMETQYF
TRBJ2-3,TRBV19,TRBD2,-,TGTGCCAGTAGTATACGCGGGAGAGGTGGCGATACGCAGTATTTT,CASSIRGRGGDTQYF
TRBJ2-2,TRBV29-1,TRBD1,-,TGCAGCGTTCTGGGACAGAGAGGCACCGGGGAGCTGTTTTTT,CSVLGQRGTGELFF
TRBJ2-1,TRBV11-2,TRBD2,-,TGTGCCAGCAGCCCAGGGACTAGCGGGAGGCCCTCCTTCTACAATGAGCAGTTCTTC,CASSPGTSGRPSFYNEQFF
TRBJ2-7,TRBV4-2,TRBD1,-,TGTGCCAGCAGCCAAGAAGGGACAGGGCGAGTCTCCTACGAGCAGTACTTC,CASSQEGTGRVSYEQYF
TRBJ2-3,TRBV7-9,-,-,TGTGCCAGCAGAGAGGGTGGGATTCGGGTTTGGAGCACAGATACGCAGTATTTT,CASREGGIRVWSTDTQYF
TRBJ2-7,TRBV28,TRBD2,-,TGTGCCAGCAGTTTGTCTATAGCGGGAAATTACGAGCAGTACTTC,CASSLSIAGNYEQYF
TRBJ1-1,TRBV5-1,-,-,TGCGCCAGCAGCTTGGACTCCGCACCGACCGAAGCTTTCTTT,CASSLDSAPTEAFF
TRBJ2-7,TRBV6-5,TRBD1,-,TGTGCCAGCAGTTCGGGACAGGGGGTCTCCTACGAGCAGTACTTC,CASSSGQGVSYEQYF
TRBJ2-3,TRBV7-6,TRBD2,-,TGTGCCAGCAGCTTAGTTTTCGGGGGGTCCGTCCGTAATACGCAGTATTTT,CASSLVFGGSVRNTQYF
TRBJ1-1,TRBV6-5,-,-,TGTGCCAGCAGTTACTCGATTGTAGATCGGAACCCTGAAGCTTTCTTT,CASSYSIVDRNPEAFF
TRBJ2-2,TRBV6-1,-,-,TGTGCCAGCAGTGTGACGTCTTCCCCCCGGAGACCCGGGGAGCTGTTTTTT,CASSVTSSPRRPGELFF
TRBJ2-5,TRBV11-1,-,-,TGTGCCAGCAGCTTACCTTTAGGGGCTCTACAAGAGACCCAGTACTTC,CASSLPLGALQETQYF
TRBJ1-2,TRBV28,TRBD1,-,TGTGCCAGCAGTCAGACAGGGGGCCATGGCTACACCTTC,CASSQTGGHGYTF
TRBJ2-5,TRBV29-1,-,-,TGCAGCGGGCTACTGGAGACCCAGTACTTC,CSGLLETQYF
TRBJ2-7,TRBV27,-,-,TGTGCCAGCAGTCCCGGGTTAAGCTACGAGCAGTACTTC,CASSPGLSYEQYF
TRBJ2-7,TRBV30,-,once,TGTGCCTGGAGTGTTGGGGGGCTCTACGAGCAGTACTTC,CAWSVGGLYEQYF
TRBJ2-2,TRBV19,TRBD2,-,TGTGCCAGTACCTCGGGACTATATCAGACCGGGGAGCTGTTTTTT,CASTSGLYQTGELFF
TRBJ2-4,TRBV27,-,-,TGTGCCAGCAGCCCTGGCCTGACTAACATTCAGTACTTC,CASSPGLTNIQYF
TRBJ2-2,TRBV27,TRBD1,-,TGTGCCAGCAGTTTATCGGTAGGGACAGGAGTATCCGTCGGGGAGCTGTTTTTT,CASSLSVGTGVSVGELFF
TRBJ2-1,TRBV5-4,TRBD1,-,TGTGCCAGCAGCGGGGGGACAGGGGGCTCCTACAATGAGCAGTTCTTC,CASSGGTGGSYNEQFF
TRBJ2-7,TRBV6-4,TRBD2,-,TGTGCCAGCAGCCCGACTAGCGGGAGACCCTACGAGCAGTACTTC,CASSPTSGRPYEQYF
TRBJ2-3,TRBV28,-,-,TGTGCCAGCAGTTTACCCCTACTAAGGAACGAAGTTACGCAGTATTTT,CASSLPLLRNEVTQYF
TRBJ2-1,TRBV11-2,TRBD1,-,TGTGCCAGCAGCTGGACAGGGGGCTACAATGAGCAGTTCTTC,CASSWTGGYNEQFF
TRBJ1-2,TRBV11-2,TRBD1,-,TGTGCCAGCAGCCATACAGGGGGCGGCTATGGCTACACCTTC,CASSHTGGGYGYTF
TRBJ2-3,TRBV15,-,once,TGTGCCACCAGCCCCATCGATGGGGGGTGGGCAGATACGCAGTATTTT,CATSPIDGGWADTQYF
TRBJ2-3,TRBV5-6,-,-,TGTGCCAGCAGCTTGGGAGGTCCGGGGCCCTTCGGGGATACGCAGTATTTT,CASSLGGPGPFGDTQYF
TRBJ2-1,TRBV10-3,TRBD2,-,TGTGCCATCAGTGGGTGGCTAGCGGGAGATGAGCAGTTCTTC,CAISGWLAGDEQFF
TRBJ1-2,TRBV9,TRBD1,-,TGTGCCAGCAGCGTGAGGGGACAGGGGGGGACCTATGGCTACACCTTC,CASSVRGQGGTYGYTF
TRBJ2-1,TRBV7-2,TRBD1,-,TGTGCCAGCAGCTCCCGGGACAGGGCCCACAATGAGCAGTTCTTC,CASSSRDRAHNEQFF
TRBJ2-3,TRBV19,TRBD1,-,TGTGCCTCCGCTGGGACAGGGGGCCCCGATACGCAGTATTTT,CASAGTGGPDTQYF
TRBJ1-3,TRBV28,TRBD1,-,TGTGCCAGCAGTGACCCGGGACAGGGAAACACCATATATTTT,CASSDPGQGNTIYF
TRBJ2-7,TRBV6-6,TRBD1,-,TGTGCCAGCAGTTACTCGCCCCGGGACAGCACCTACGAGCAGTACTTC,CASSYSPRDSTYEQYF
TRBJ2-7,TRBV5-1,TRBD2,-,TGCGCCAGCAGCTCAAATAGCGGGAGGGCCTACGAGCAGTACTTC,CASSSNSGRAYEQYF
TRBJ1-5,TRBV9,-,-,TGTGCCAGCAGCGTTGGTCCCAGGGTGGGTAGCAATCAGCCCCAGCATTTT,CASSVGPRVGSNQPQHF
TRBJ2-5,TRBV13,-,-,TGTGCCAGCAGCCCACCTAGGTTTAAAGAGACCCAGTACTTC,CASSPPRFKETQYF
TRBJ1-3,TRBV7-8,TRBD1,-,TGTGCCAGCAGCCCGGCCAGGGGGCCCTCTGGAAACACCATATATTTT,CASSPARGPSGNTIYF
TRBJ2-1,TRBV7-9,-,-,TGTGCCAGCAGCTTAGGCCTAGTTACTGAGCAGTTCTTC,CASSLGLVTEQFF
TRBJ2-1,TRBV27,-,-,TGTGCCAGCAGTTTACTGGGTCGTCCGGTCCCAGCAACCCACAATGAGCAGTTCTTC,CASSLLGRPVPATHNEQFF
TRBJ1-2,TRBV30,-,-,TGTGCTCTCCGATTCCCGGGGCGTGATGGCTACACCTTC,CALRFPGRDGYTF
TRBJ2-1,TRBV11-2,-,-,TGTGCCAGCAGCTTACCCTTCTGGGGGGGACAACAGGAGGGTGAGCAGTTCTTC,CASSLPFWGGQQEGEQFF